The clone carrying this T cell receptor beta chain appeared once. What it recognizes is unknown. The sample originates from a study of regulatory T cells in long-lasting Graves disease. The TCR beta library used iRepertoire HTBI primers with Arm-PCR amplification of CDR3. TCRdb itself ran the multiplex PCR reads through MiXCR, one entry per CDR3 protein. The data contain 300,000 to 500,000 distinct CDR3 sequences, around 20% of them singletons. Documented time point: persistent/refractory GD, antithyroid drugs over 5 years with positive TRAb. From RNA extracted from PBMCs, the TCR library was made. V was cut by 3 bases and J by 4 bases, with 9 bases left in between. The germline gives CDR1 LNHDA, CDR2 SQIVND (reference sequence). CDR3 size: 14 residues. Study-level points and caveats: Persistent disease preferred TRBV28, TRBJ1-2 and TRBJ2-5; new disease, TRBV20-1 and TRBJ2-1.

This TCR was recovered from a female donor with Graves disease. V usage is TRBV19 and J usage is TRBJ2-2, with D maybe TRBD1 (5 bases). Material: peripheral blood mononuclear cells (PBMCs), obtained when the disease was refractory, from a patient treated with antithyroid drugs. CDR3 sequence (DNA): TGTGCCAGTAGTATTCAGGGTTTCACCGGGGAGCTGTTTTTT. This encodes CASSIQGFTGELFF.